A single sample gave rise to the 27 T cell receptor beta chains below, sequenced in a study of blood T cell repertoires in COVID-19. Using immunoSEQ multiplex PCR, the repertoire was profiled, and TCRdb retains in-frame clones only, with some absent. This table has about 66,000 clones, about 80% appearing once. Sequencing used peripheral blood. Source of these receptors: a human donor in a cohort sampled during active COVID-19.

The genes are TRBV20-1 and TRBJ1-1; D uncertain. The CDR3 length is 11 residues. CDR1 is DFQATT, CDR2 SNEGSKA, per germline (reference sequence). Trimming removed 0 bases at V and 10 bases at J, with 9 bases between. The CDR3 DNA is TGCAGTGCTAGAGATCGGGAGCCAGCTTTCTTT. It specifies CSARDREPAFF.

J is TRBJ1-5 and V is TRBV7-8; a weak D match, TRBD1 (6 bases). This CDR3 contains 14 residues. The germline gives CDR1 SGHVS, CDR2 FQNEAQ. V gave up 5 bases and J gave up 1 base, with 9 bases separating them. In DNA form, the CDR3 reads TGTGCCAGCAGCGCTACAGGGAGCAATCAGCCCCAGCATTTT. Translating it yields CASSATGSNQPQHF.

CDR3 amino acids: CASSGGMGLVGSEQYF. The CDR3 bases are TGTGCCAGCAGCGGGGGCATGGGACTAGTCGGTAGCGAGCAGTACTTC. V gene TRBV9 combines with J gene TRBJ2-7, with 8 bases identical to TRBD2. The V gene end was trimmed by 3 bases and the J gene end by 6 bases; junction bases not matched to a gene: 14. This CDR3 has 16 residues. The germline CDR1 and CDR2 sequences are SGDLS and YYNGEE.

This clone was counted a single time. V usage is TRBV9 and J usage is TRBJ2-7, with 7 nucleotides matching TRBD1. J lost 1 base, V lost 2 bases, and 12 bases had no gene match. Germline CDR1 is SGDLS and CDR2 is YYNGEE. CDR3 length: 17 residues. CDR3 coding DNA: TGTGCCAGCAGCGTCCAGGGGGTTAGCCCTTTTTCCTACGAGCAGTACTTC. This encodes CASSVQGVSPFSYEQYF.

This clone showed up just once. An end of the junction differs from the germline gene, which may be a read error. The chain has TRBV18 and TRBJ2-7, with 9 bases that match TRBD1. In germline, CDR1 is KGHSH, CDR2 LQKENI. The CDR3 has 14 residues. This CDR3 reads CASSPGQGSHEQYF. The DNA for the CDR3 is TGTGCCAGCTCACCGGGACAGGGCTCCCACGAGCAGTACTTC.

V is TRBV7-2 and J is TRBJ1-2, with no clear D. Trimming took off 1 base at V and 0 bases at J, with 9 bases between the two ends. The CDR3 extends over 15 amino acids. CDR1 and CDR2 from the germline V gene are SGHTA and FQGNSA. The CDR3: CASSLDSGSNYGYTF. In DNA form, the CDR3 reads TGTGCCAGCAGCTTAGATTCAGGTTCTAACTATGGCTACACCTTC.

This clone turned up a few times. This chain connects TRBV27 to TRBJ2-7, with TRBD2 matching over 7 bases. V gave up 4 bases and J gave up 7 bases; unmatched junction bases: 1. Looked up from germline, CDR1 is MNHEY and CDR2 is SMNVEV (reference sequence). The CDR3 sequence is 11 residues long. Here the CDR3 DNA reads TGTGCCAGCAGTTCGCGGGGGGAGCAGTACTTC. This encodes CASSSRGEQYF.

This clone showed up just once. The chain has TRBV28 and TRBJ2-7, with 11 bases identical to TRBD2. The CDR3 consists of 14 residues. The V and J ends lost 6 bases and 3 bases, in that order; junction bases with no gene match: 4. Germline CDR1 and CDR2: MDHEN and SYDVKM. CDR3 sequence reads: CASSLAGGFYEQYF. CDR3 bases: TGTGCCAGCAGCCTAGCGGGGGGATTCTACGAGCAGTACTTC.

The gene calls are TRBV5-8 and TRBJ1-3; D not resolved. Germline V CDR1 and CDR2: SGHTS, YDEGEE. V gave up 6 bases and J gave up 5 bases, with 18 bases separating them. The CDR3 spans 15 residues. The CDR3, as DNA: TGTGCCAGCAAATGGGAGGGTGGCACGCGAAACACCATATATTTT. It codes for CASKWEGGTRNTIYF. The variable domain in full, completed from reference TRBV5-8 and TRBJ1-3, reads EAGVTQSPTHLIKTRGQQATLRCSPISGHTSVYWYQQALGLGLQFLLWYDEGEERNRGNFPPRFSGRQFPNYSSELNVNALELEDSALYLCASKWEGGTRNTIYFGEGSWLTVV.

The chain employs TRBV30 and TRBJ2-7, with 10 bases matching TRBD2. Germline trimming cut 0 bases from V and 0 bases from J; bases unmatched to any gene: 5. The germline gives CDR1 GTSNPN, CDR2 SVGIG (reference sequence). The CDR3 extends over 16 amino acids. CDR3 nucleotides: TGTGCCTGGAGTGTACGGTCTAGCGGGAGCTCCTACGAGCAGTACTTC. The encoded protein is CAWSVRSSGSSYEQYF.

The chain is built from TRBV2 and TRBJ1-1; D uncertain. CDR1 is SNHLY and CDR2 is FYNNEI in the germline V gene. Trimming left V 4 bases short and J 3 bases short, with 9 bases between. The CDR3 covers 13 residues. CDR3 region: CASSGLSDTEAFF. The CDR3 DNA reads as TGTGCCAGCAGTGGCCTGTCGGACACTGAAGCTTTCTTT.

The rearrangement uses TRBV5-6 and TRBJ2-7, with 9 nucleotides matching TRBD1. V was pared by 2 bases and J by 3 bases, with 9 bases of the junction left unmatched. Germline V gene lookup returns CDR1 SGHDT and CDR2 YYEEEE. The CDR3 extends over 16 amino acids. The CDR3: CASSFTVRTGVYEQYF. DNA for the CDR3: TGTGCCAGCAGCTTTACGGTCAGGACAGGGGTCTACGAGCAGTACTTC.

The chain joins TRBV9 to TRBJ2-4; 11 nucleotides agree with TRBD1. CDR3 length: 16 residues. Germline V gives CDR1 SGDLS, CDR2 YYNGEE. V gave up 3 bases and J gave up 7 bases; unmatched junction bases: 9. The CDR3 sequence: CASSAHSGTGGNIQYF. CDR3 in DNA: TGTGCCAGCAGCGCCCATTCCGGGACAGGGGGTAACATTCAGTACTTC.

The chain couples TRBV16 to TRBJ2-7; D possibly corresponds to TRBD1 (6 bases). Trimming took off 2 bases at V and 7 bases at J, with 12 bases between the two ends. Germline V gene sequence: CDR1 KGHSY, CDR2 FQNENV. CDR3 length: 13 residues. The CDR3 sequence is CASSQGQLGEQYF. The CDR3 DNA sequence: TGTGCCAGCAGCCAAGGACAGTTAGGAGAGCAGTACTTC.

As to this clone: A much larger clone differs from this one at a single base, so this may be a read error. This chain connects TRBV28 to TRBJ1-1, with D maybe TRBD1 (6 bases). This CDR3 has 13 amino acids. CDR1 and CDR2 from the germline V gene are MDHEN and SYDVKM. The ends were cut back, 6 bases at V and 1 base at J, with 9 bases in the middle. CDR3 nucleotide sequence: TGTGCCAGCAGATTACAGGGGAACACTGAAGCTTTCTTT. Protein product: CASRLQGNTEAFF.

The chain combines TRBV9 with TRBJ2-7; possible D gene TRBD1, 6 bases. Trimming took off 0 bases at V and 0 bases at J, with 13 bases between the two ends. From germline, CDR1 is SGDLS and CDR2 YYNGEE. This CDR3 is built from 16 residues. CDR3 coding DNA: TGTGCCAGCAGCGTAGGTCGGACAGCGAGCTCCTACGAGCAGTACTTC. It codes for CASSVGRTASSYEQYF.

The chain is built from TRBV19 and TRBJ2-7, with TRBD1 identical over 12 bases. Losses at the gene ends were 9 bases for V and 2 bases for J; bases not matched to a gene: 14. The germline CDR1 and CDR2 sequences are LNHDA and SQIVND (reference sequence). The CDR3 is 17 residues long. The CDR3 spells CASRSGTGGVKAYEQYF. In DNA form, the CDR3 reads TGTGCCAGCCGCTCCGGGACAGGGGGCGTCAAGGCCTACGAGCAGTACTTC.

The chain has TRBV5-6 and TRBJ1-1; tentatively, D is TRBD1 (6 bases). V was pared by 2 bases and J by 4 bases, with 12 bases between. The CDR3 loop spans 14 amino acids. Germline V gene lookup returns CDR1 SGHDT and CDR2 YYEEEE. CDR3 protein: CASSLTGLSTEAFF. The CDR3 region has the DNA TGTGCCAGCAGCTTAACAGGGCTAAGCACTGAAGCTTTCTTT.

The chain combines TRBV18 with TRBJ2-6; tentatively, D is TRBD1 (6 bases). Germline CDR1 and CDR2: KGHSH and LQKENI. V was clipped by 4 bases and J by 6 bases, with 13 bases between them. The length of the CDR3 is 15 residues. CDR3 residues: CASSHNREMANVLTF. The CDR3 DNA is TGTGCCAGCTCACACAACAGGGAAATGGCCAACGTCCTGACTTTC. The variable domain in full, with the rest retrieved from reference TRBV18 and TRBJ2-6, is NAGVMQNPRHLVRRRGQEARLRCSPMKGHSHVYWYRQLPEEGLKFMVYLQKENIIDESGMPKERFSAEFPKEGPSILRIQQVVRGDSAAYFCASSHNREMANVLTFGAGSRLTVL.

This rearrangement joins TRBV2 to TRBJ2-7, with D perhaps TRBD2 (5 bases). Germline lookup yields CDR1 SNHLY and CDR2 FYNNEI. The CDR3 consists of 14 residues. The V end lost 6 bases, the J end lost 0 bases, and 12 bases lay between the germline ends. The CDR3 here is CASRASSSSYEQYF. CDR3 in DNA: TGTGCCAGCAGAGCTAGCTCTAGCTCCTACGAGCAGTACTTC.

Notes on this clone: The same CDR3 can be traced to other DNA sequences in this sample. The chain's CDR3 is CASSYRGNEKLFF. CDR3 sequence (DNA): TGTGCCAGCAGTTACAGGGGTAATGAAAAACTGTTTTTT. The rearrangement links TRBV6-6 to TRBJ1-4; possibly TRBD1 for D (5 bases). Trimming took 2 bases from V and 4 from J, leaving 5 bases between them. The CDR3 loop spans 13 amino acids. Germline lookup yields CDR1 MNHNY and CDR2 SVGAGI (reference sequence).

This sequence joins TRBV9 and TRBJ2-3, with D uncertain. CDR3 size: 13 residues. The V gene lost 0 bases and the J gene lost 5 bases, with 7 bases spanning the gap. The germline gives CDR1 SGDLS, CDR2 YYNGEE. CDR3 DNA: TGTGCCAGCAGCGTAGCGAGGCAAGATACGCAGTATTTT. Translation gives CASSVARQDTQYF.

The V call is TRBV19, the J call TRBJ2-7; the D is unclear. Trimming shortened V by 5 bases and J by 0 bases, and 8 bases separated the two germline ends. This CDR3 has 13 residues. Germline V gene lookup returns CDR1 LNHDA and CDR2 SQIVND (reference sequence). In DNA, the CDR3 is TGTGCCAGTAGTGTGGGCTCCTCCTACGAGCAGTACTTC. It translates to CASSVGSSYEQYF.

The chain employs TRBV5-1 and TRBJ2-3; D is possibly TRBD1 (5 bases). This CDR3 has 13 amino acids. V lost 4 bases and J lost 4, with 10 bases in between. Germline CDR1 and CDR2: SGHRS and YFSETQ. The CDR3 loop is CASSTDIADTQYF. Written as DNA, the CDR3 is TGCGCCAGCAGCACGGACATCGCAGATACGCAGTATTTT.

This clone has only a few counts. This chain links TRBV11-2 with TRBJ2-7; a weak D match, TRBD1 (5 bases). V lost 1 base and J 2 bases, leaving 9 bases between the germline ends. Per germline, CDR1 SGHAT and CDR2 FQNNGV. CDR3 length: 14 amino acids. DNA for the CDR3: TGTGCCAGCAGCTTAGGCAGGGCGACCTACGAGCAGTACTTC. Its protein is CASSLGRATYEQYF.

The chain employs TRBV28 and TRBJ1-6; 8 bases match TRBD1. Germline CDR1 and CDR2: MDHEN and SYDVKM. The CDR3 has 17 residues. Trimming at V came to 5 bases and at J to 0 bases, leaving 6 bases not matched to a gene. CDR3 coding DNA: TGTGCCAGCAGTCAGGGGGCCACTAGCTCCTATAATTCACCCCTCCACTTT. Translated: CASSQGATSSYNSPLHF.

This clone was picked up one time. The chain combines TRBV18 with TRBJ2-7; D is undetermined. This CDR3 is 12 amino acids long. The V gene lost 2 bases and the J gene lost 3 bases, with 5 bases spanning the gap. Per the germline V gene, CDR1 is KGHSH and CDR2 is LQKENI. The CDR3 spells CASSPTNYEQYF. CDR3 nucleotide sequence: TGTGCCAGCTCACCAACAAACTACGAGCAGTACTTC.